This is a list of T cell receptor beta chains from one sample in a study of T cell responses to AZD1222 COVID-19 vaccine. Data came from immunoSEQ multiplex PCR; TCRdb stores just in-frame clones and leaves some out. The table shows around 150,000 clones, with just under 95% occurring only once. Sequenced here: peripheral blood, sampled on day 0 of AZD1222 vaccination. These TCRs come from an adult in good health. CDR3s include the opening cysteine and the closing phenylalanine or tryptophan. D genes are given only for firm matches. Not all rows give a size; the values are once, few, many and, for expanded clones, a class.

TGTGCCAGCAGCTTAGGTCTAGCGGGCAACTCCTACGAGCAGTACTTC	CASSLGLAGNSYEQYF	TRBD2	.	16	TRBV13	TRBJ2-7
TGTGCCTGGAGTCTTCAAGACAATGAGCAGTTCTTC	CAWSLQDNEQFF	.	.	12	TRBV30	TRBJ2-1
TGTGCCAGCAGTTTTAACGTCTATGGCTACACCTTC	CASSFNVYGYTF	.	.	12	TRBV12-3/TRBV12-4	TRBJ1-2
TGTGCCAGCAGTTACTCGTCCAGGGGCGAGACCCAGTACTTC	CASSYSSRGETQYF	.	.	14	TRBV6-6	TRBJ2-5
TGTGCCAGCAGCCCCGGGACAGGGGGTGGTTGGGATACGCAGTATTTT	CASSPGTGGGWDTQYF	TRBD1	.	16	TRBV9	TRBJ2-3
TGCGCCAGCAGCCAAGGAGACCGGACAGGGGGCGATGGCTACACCTTC	CASSQGDRTGGDGYTF	TRBD1	.	16	TRBV4-3	TRBJ1-2
TGTGCCATCAGTGAGTCTGACAGAACCAAAACCCAATCGGGCACTGAAGCTTTCTTT	CAISESDRTKTQSGTEAFF	.	.	19	TRBV10-3	TRBJ1-1
TGTGCCAGCAGCATCGCTAGCGGGGGAACAGATACGCAGTATTTT	CASSIASGGTDTQYF	TRBD2	.	15	TRBV7-6	TRBJ2-3
TGTGCCAGCAGCCCCCGGGACTGGGTGAACACTGAAGCTTTCTTT	CASSPRDWVNTEAFF	.	.	15	TRBV3-1/TRBV3-2	TRBJ1-1
TGTGCCTGGGGGACGCTAACCTACGAGCAGTACTTC	CAWGTLTYEQYF	.	.	12	TRBV30	TRBJ2-7
TGTGCCTGGAACCAGGGTGGGAACTATGGCTACACCTTC	CAWNQGGNYGYTF	.	once	13	TRBV30	TRBJ1-2
TGTGCCAGCAGCCCCATTGACCTCATAATTAGCGAGCAGTACTTC	CASSPIDLIISEQYF	.	.	15	TRBV5-8	TRBJ2-7
TGTGCCAGCTCACCCTCGTTTGGGACAGGGGGGTCGTATGGGGCTTTCTTT	CASSPSFGTGGSYGAFF	TRBD1	.	17	TRBV18	TRBJ1-1
TGCGCCAGTACACCAGTGTCCCAAGAGACCCAGTACTTC	CASTPVSQETQYF	.	.	13	TRBV5-1	TRBJ2-5
TGTGCCAGCAGCTTAGTACAGACCTACGAGCAGTACTTC	CASSLVQTYEQYF	.	.	13	TRBV7-8	TRBJ2-7
TGCGCCATTGCCGACAGTAGTAATGAGCAGTTCTTC	CAIADSSNEQFF	.	.	12	TRBV10-1	TRBJ2-1
TGTGCCAGGCCCAACAGCCGGGGTAATGAAAAACTGTTTTTT	CARPNSRGNEKLFF	.	.	14	TRBV7-9	TRBJ1-4
TGTGCCAGCAGTTTCTCTCCCCTCCAGCCCCAGCATTTT	CASSFSPLQPQHF	.	.	13	TRBV12-3/TRBV12-4	TRBJ1-5
TGTGCCAGCAGCCGAGATGTGCGGGGCTTATTTTGGGATAACTATGGCTACACCTTC	CASSRDVRGLFWDNYGYTF	.	few	19	TRBV7-9	TRBJ1-2
TGCGCCAGCAGTACAAGGACACTGGGGTCCGGGGAGCTGTTTTTT	CASSTRTLGSGELFF	.	.	15	TRBV10-1	TRBJ2-2
TGTGCCAGCGCCGGGGTAGGGGCAGGGCCCCAGCATTTT	CASAGVGAGPQHF	.	.	13	TRBV12-3/TRBV12-4	TRBJ1-5
TGTGCCTGGAGTTCCGAGGACAGGGGAAAGGAGCAATTC	CAWSSEDRGKEQF	TRBD1	.	13	TRBV30	TRBJ1-2
TGTGCCAGTAGTGCCGACGGTTACCCCTACGAGCAGTACTTC	CASSADGYPYEQYF	.	once	14	TRBV19	TRBJ2-7
TGTGCCAGCAGCTTAGGTGGGGACATGGCCTACGAGCAGTACTTC	CASSLGGDMAYEQYF	.	.	15	TRBV7-3	TRBJ2-7
TGCAGCGTTAGAGAGAACACTGAAGCTTTCTTT	CSVRENTEAFF	.	.	11	TRBV29-1	TRBJ1-1
TGCGCCAGCAGCCAAAGTTTCGGGTCAAGGGTTGGTGAAAAACTGTTTTTT	CASSQSFGSRVGEKLFF	.	.	17	TRBV4-1	TRBJ1-4
TGTGCCAGCACCCAACGGGGGGGGAGGTTCGGCACTGAAGCTTTCTTT	CASTQRGGRFGTEAFF	.	.	16	TRBV7-2	TRBJ1-1
TGTGCCAGCAGCTCGGGACCTCACCCCACTGAAGCTTTCTTT	CASSSGPHPTEAFF	.	.	14	TRBV11-2	TRBJ1-1
TGTGCCAGCCCAACTGCAGGGGGGGCTGAAGCTTTCTTT	CASPTAGGAEAFF	TRBD1	.	13	TRBV7-2	TRBJ1-1
TGCGCCAGCAGCTTCCCCCTTTCCCCGCAGGTAGCGGGAACTGGGGGCACAGATACGCAGTATTTT	CASSFPLSPQVAGTGGTDTQYF	TRBD2	.	22	TRBV5-1	TRBJ2-3
TGTGCCAGCAGCCAAGGCTGGCAGGGGCTTAGCTATGGCTACACCTTC	CASSQGWQGLSYGYTF	.	.	16	TRBV4-2	TRBJ1-2